A selection of T cell receptor beta chains follows, all from one sample in a study of CD8+ T cells in alopecia areata. Sequencing used immunoSEQ multiplex PCR; TCRdb keeps in-frame clones, though not all of them. There are roughly 250,000 clones in the sample; roughly two thirds occur only once, and 0.95% to 1.5% lies in the top ten. The sequencing used CD4+ T cells sorted from blood, collected at week 0. All receptors derive from a human donor with alopecia areata. CDR3s include the opening cysteine and the closing phenylalanine or tryptophan. The order of the fields is D gene, clone size, V gene, J gene, CDR3 DNA, CDR3 protein. A D gene is named only where the DNA matches it firmly. Only part of the rows carry a size: once, few, many, or a class if the clone is expanded.

d_call: .
clone_size: .
v_call: TRBV6-4
j_call: TRBJ1-1
cdr3_nt: TGTGCCAGCAGCCCCGCCGGATGGAGCACTGAAGCTTTCTTT
cdr3_aa: CASSPAGWSTEAFF

d_call: .
clone_size: .
v_call: TRBV5-1
j_call: TRBJ1-4
cdr3_nt: TGCGCCAGCGCCGGCGACGGTAATGAAAAACTGTTTTTT
cdr3_aa: CASAGDGNEKLFF

d_call: .
clone_size: once
v_call: TRBV4-2
j_call: TRBJ2-5
cdr3_nt: TGTGCCAGCAGCTTTATTCGGGACCAAGAGACCCAGTACTTC
cdr3_aa: CASSFIRDQETQYF

d_call: TRBD1
clone_size: .
v_call: TRBV9
j_call: TRBJ2-7
cdr3_nt: TGTGCCAGCAGCGTAGTTGGACAGGGAGATAACGAGCAGTACTTC
cdr3_aa: CASSVVGQGDNEQYF

d_call: TRBD2
clone_size: few
v_call: TRBV29-1
j_call: TRBJ2-5
cdr3_nt: TGCAGCGTTGAAGTCCCGGGACTAGCGTTTGGGACCCAGTACTTC
cdr3_aa: CSVEVPGLAFGTQYF

d_call: .
clone_size: .
v_call: TRBV30
j_call: TRBJ1-5
cdr3_nt: TGTGCCTGGAGTCGAGGTACGGGAGATCAGCCCCAGCATTTT
cdr3_aa: CAWSRGTGDQPQHF

d_call: .
clone_size: .
v_call: TRBV30
j_call: TRBJ1-2
cdr3_nt: TGTGCCTGGAGTTCCCAGGGATACGGCTACACCTTC
cdr3_aa: CAWSSQGYGYTF

d_call: .
clone_size: once
v_call: TRBV5-1
j_call: TRBJ1-1
cdr3_nt: TGCGCCAGCAGCTCCGTCTCGCGTAGGGGGACTGAAGCTTTCTTT
cdr3_aa: CASSSVSRRGTEAFF

d_call: .
clone_size: .
v_call: TRBV29-1
j_call: TRBJ2-1
cdr3_nt: TGCAGCGCCCTAAGTCATAGGGCCAATGAGCAGTTCTTC
cdr3_aa: CSALSHRANEQFF

d_call: TRBD1
clone_size: .
v_call: TRBV9
j_call: TRBJ2-7
cdr3_nt: TGTGCCAGCAGCGTAGAGGACAGGGGCTCCTACGAGCAGTACTTC
cdr3_aa: CASSVEDRGSYEQYF

d_call: .
clone_size: few
v_call: TRBV29-1
j_call: TRBJ2-7
cdr3_nt: TGCAGCGTTGAGGAGGGGACGAGCGGACAGTACTTC
cdr3_aa: CSVEEGTSGQYF

d_call: TRBD2
clone_size: .
v_call: TRBV29-1
j_call: TRBJ2-3
cdr3_nt: TGCAGCGTATTAGCGGGGAGCACAGATACGCAGTATTTT
cdr3_aa: CSVLAGSTDTQYF

d_call: .
clone_size: .
v_call: TRBV30
j_call: TRBJ2-3
cdr3_nt: TGTGCCTGGAGTGCAGGTGGGGGGCAAGATACGCAGTATTTT
cdr3_aa: CAWSAGGGQDTQYF

d_call: TRBD2
clone_size: .
v_call: TRBV29-1
j_call: TRBJ2-1
cdr3_nt: TGCAGCGTTCTAGCGGGGGAGGGGAATGAGCAGTTCTTC
cdr3_aa: CSVLAGEGNEQFF

d_call: .
clone_size: .
v_call: TRBV25-1
j_call: TRBJ1-6
cdr3_nt: TGTGCCAGCAGTGAATGGGGGGACAACTCACCCCTCCACTTT
cdr3_aa: CASSEWGDNSPLHF

d_call: TRBD1
clone_size: .
v_call: TRBV11-2
j_call: TRBJ2-4
cdr3_nt: TGTGCCAGCACCCGGACAGGGTCGTGGAACATTCAGTACTTC
cdr3_aa: CASTRTGSWNIQYF

d_call: .
clone_size: .
v_call: TRBV29-1
j_call: TRBJ2-3
cdr3_nt: TGCAGCGTTGATGCGGGGGCGCAGGATACGCAGTATTTT
cdr3_aa: CSVDAGAQDTQYF

d_call: .
clone_size: .
v_call: TRBV6-6
j_call: TRBJ2-7
cdr3_nt: TGTGCCAGCAGCCCCCTACTCCGGGACACTGAGCAGTACTTC
cdr3_aa: CASSPLLRDTEQYF

d_call: .
clone_size: few
v_call: TRBV29-1
j_call: TRBJ1-2
cdr3_nt: TGCAGCGTTGAAGATTCAGGGGCGAGTAGCTACACCTTC
cdr3_aa: CSVEDSGASSYTF

d_call: .
clone_size: few
v_call: TRBV18
j_call: TRBJ2-7
cdr3_nt: TGTGCCAGCTCACCGTCGCTTGTTGACGAGCAGTACTTC
cdr3_aa: CASSPSLVDEQYF